This passage covers 15 T cell receptor beta chains from one sample sequenced in a study of T cell responses to AZD1222 COVID-19 vaccine (dated by TCRdb to the early 2020s). Library preparation was by the immunoSEQ multiplex PCR assay. TCRdb's version of the immuneACCESS table is confined to in-frame rearrangements and falls short of the full clone set. An unresolved V gene accounts for under half of the shortfall where checked; the remainder is of unknown origin. This sample has roughly 180,000 clones in its table, and 90% to 95% of those were observed once. In total, the top ten clones hold approximately 2% of the sample. According to the study, the label for this sample's time point signals: baseline before first vaccination. The source material was peripheral blood, sampled on day 0 of AZD1222 vaccination. The receptors shown here come from an adult in good health.

The V call is TRBV27, the J call TRBJ1-4; no firm D call. The CDR3 length is 13 residues. The germline gives CDR1 MNHEY, CDR2 SMNVEV (reference sequence). With 6 bases removed from V and 8 bases from J, the gap between germline ends came to 13 bases. The CDR3 DNA reads as TGTGCCAGCAGGCCCTATCGGGGAGAAAAACTGTTTTTT. Amino acid sequence: CASRPYRGEKLFF.

Turning to this clone: One end of the junction is discordant with germline, which a read error may explain. The CDR3 here is CASRAYSIHF. As DNA, the CDR3 is TGTGCCAGCAGAGCCTACAGCATTCACTTT. The chain recombines TRBV6-5 with TRBJ1-1; D ambiguous. The germline gives CDR1 MNHEY, CDR2 SVGAGI. This CDR3 spans 10 amino acids.

In this sample, this clone turned up once. The chain combines TRBV5-4 with TRBJ1-5, with TRBD1 matching over 9 bases. V gave up 4 bases and J gave up 4 bases; unmatched junction bases: 12. The CDR3 spans 17 residues. Germline CDR1 is SGHNT and CDR2 is YYREEE (reference sequence). DNA of the CDR3: TGTGCCAGCAGCCCCCGGCCGGGACAGGGCCTAAATCAGCCCCAGCATTTT. Amino acid sequence: CASSPRPGQGLNQPQHF.

The chain joins TRBV21-1 to TRBJ1-1; TRBD1, the D gene given by the table, was not confirmed from the DNA. TRBV21-1 corresponds to a pseudogene. The CDR3 sequence is 12 residues long. CDR3 amino acids: CASSKARAGAFF. In DNA, the CDR3 is TGTGCCAGCAGCAAAGCCCGGGCAGGGGCTTTCTTT.

The V call is TRBV5-4, the J call TRBJ1-6; D call uncertain. Germline CDR1 is SGHNT and CDR2 is YYREEE (reference sequence). The CDR3 length is 16 residues. Trimming took 4 bases from V and 0 from J, leaving 11 bases between them. In DNA, the CDR3 is TGTGCCAGCAGCCCTTCAGCGAGCTCCTATAATTCACCCCTCCACTTT. Residues: CASSPSASSYNSPLHF. The full variable domain, completed using reference TRBV5-4 and TRBJ1-6, is ETGVTQSPTHLIKTRGQQVTLRCSSQSGHNTVSWYQQALGQGPQFIFQYYREEENGRGNFPPRFSGLQFPNYSSELNVNALELDDSALYLCASSPSASSYNSPLHFGNGTRLTVT.

The chain joins TRBV19 to TRBJ1-1; D is unresolved. Germline-derived CDR1 and CDR2 are LNHDA and SQIVND (reference sequence). This CDR3 spans 14 amino acids. Trimming left V 3 bases short and J 4 bases short, with 12 bases between. The CDR3 DNA reads TGTGCCAGTAGTATCGAAAATGTTGGCACTGAAGCTTTCTTT. It specifies CASSIENVGTEAFF.

The rearrangement joins TRBV3-1 (or the pseudogene TRBV3-2) to TRBJ2-7; 10 bases match TRBD2. J lost 7 bases, V lost 11 bases, and 11 bases had no gene match. The CDR3 loop spans 13 amino acids. Per the germline V gene, CDR1 is LGHDT and CDR2 is YNNKEL (reference sequence). The CDR3: CAGPYEAGGEQYF. For the CDR3, the DNA is TGTGCCGGACCCTATGAAGCGGGGGGGGAGCAGTACTTC.

This chain links TRBV27 with TRBJ1-1, with D perhaps TRBD1 (6 bases). Trimming stripped 7 bases from V and 6 bases from J, with 15 bases between. The CDR3 runs to 13 residues. Germline V gives CDR1 MNHEY, CDR2 SMNVEV (reference sequence). The CDR3 is CASTSGARPEAFF. The CDR3 DNA reads as TGTGCCAGCACCTCAGGGGCTAGGCCTGAAGCTTTCTTT.

The chain carries TRBV19 and TRBJ2-1; 8 bases are shared with TRBD2. This CDR3 spans 16 amino acids. The V and J ends lost 5 bases and 7 bases, in that order; junction bases with no gene match: 13. Germline assignment: CDR1 LNHDA and CDR2 SQIVND (reference sequence). The CDR3 nucleotides are TGTGCCAGTAGTTCGAGCGCCCAGCGGGGGCTTAATGAGCAGTTCTTC. Its translation is CASSSSAQRGLNEQFF.

This clone was recorded once. This chain connects TRBV28 to TRBJ1-5, with D possibly being TRBD1 (5 bases). Germline CDR1 reads MDHEN; CDR2 reads SYDVKM. The V end lost 6 bases, the J end lost 1 base, and 13 bases lay between the germline ends. This CDR3 contains 15 residues. CDR3 protein: CASRQGNRSNQPQHF. The DNA of the CDR3 is TGTGCCAGCAGGCAGGGAAACAGGAGCAATCAGCCCCAGCATTTT.

This clone was detected only once. The J gene is TRBJ2-3, the V gene TRBV3-1 (or the pseudogene TRBV3-2), with D unclear. The length of the CDR3 is 17 residues. Trimming shortened V by 0 bases and J by 6 bases, and 19 bases separated the two germline ends. Germline assignment: CDR1 LGHDT and CDR2 YNNKEL (reference sequence). The CDR3 nucleotides read TGTGCCAGCAGCCAAGATCTAACTAAAGGTCTCGGGGATACGCAGTATTTT. Residues: CASSQDLTKGLGDTQYF.

The V and J genes are TRBV13 and TRBJ1-1; D not certain. The CDR3 runs 14 residues. Germline-derived CDR1 and CDR2 are PRHDT and FYEKMQ (reference sequence). V was trimmed by 3 bases and J by 1 base, leaving 9 bases between them. The CDR3 protein is CASSFGRKNTEAFF. CDR3 DNA sequence: TGTGCCAGCAGCTTTGGGCGAAAGAACACTGAAGCTTTCTTT.

J is TRBJ2-1 and V is TRBV5-1; D not resolved. V lost 0 bases, J lost 2 bases, and 21 bases lay in between. This CDR3 is built from 19 residues. CDR1 and CDR2 from the germline V gene are SGHRS and YFSETQ. CDR3 nucleotide sequence: TGCGCCAGCAGCTTGGCCAACAGCCGATACGGTACGACCTACAATGAGCAGTTCTTC. Amino acids: CASSLANSRYGTTYNEQFF.

This clone was observed once. The CDR3 here is CASSLGTGGKGTEAFF. The CDR3 DNA reads TGCGCCAGCAGCTTGGGGACAGGGGGCAAGGGGACTGAAGCTTTCTTT. The gene calls are TRBV5-1 and TRBJ1-1; 11 nucleotides line up with TRBD1. Germline V lookup: CDR1 SGHRS, CDR2 YFSETQ. The CDR3 is 16 amino acids. V dropped 0 bases and J dropped 5; count of bases not matched to a gene: 6.

The chain has TRBV27 and TRBJ2-3; 9 bases line up with TRBD2. Per germline, CDR1 MNHEY and CDR2 SMNVEV (reference sequence). J was trimmed by 4 bases and V by 3 bases; bases with no gene match: 5. This CDR3 has 15 residues. CDR3 protein: CASSLASGVSDTQYF. As DNA, the CDR3 is TGTGCCAGCAGTTTGGCTAGCGGGGTATCAGATACGCAGTATTTT.